This TCR beta chain derives from a study of blood T cell repertoires in COVID-19. Clones were read by immunoSEQ multiplex PCR, and TCRdb kept only the in-frame ones, dropping some. This sample has fewer than 400,000 clones, with around nine tenths found just once. The TCR comes from a woman in her twenties or thirties who had recovered from COVID-19. Source material: PBMCs or T cells enriched from blood (not recorded which).

The CDR3 nucleotides are TGTGCCAGCAGTTCTCAGGATGTCCGTAAACCCCTCCACTTT. It encodes CASSSQDVRKPLHF. The chain joins TRBV6-6 to TRBJ1-6; D is unclear. Trimming cost V 4 bases and J 12 bases, with 16 bases left between them. This CDR3 contains 14 residues. The germline gives CDR1 MNHNY, CDR2 SVGAGI (reference sequence).